This is a list of T cell receptor beta chains from one sample in a study of T-cell memory formation after mild COVID-19. Each CDR3 protein gets one entry after TCRdb re-called the 5' RACE reads with MiXCR. Of roughly 250,000 distinct CDR3 sequences detected, roughly 15% appear once; the ten largest clones hold approximately 3.4%. The specimen was PBMCs or a T cell subset sorted from them (not recorded which). These receptors were obtained from a man between 18 and 29 years old who had mild COVID-19 (a few samples of this study predate the infection). Cell type and time point are not known. The CDR3 runs from the conserved cysteine through the conserved F or W. D genes are given only for firm matches. Size is omitted from some rows. Given values are once, few, many or a class for expanded clones.

clone_size d_call j_call v_call cdr3_aa cdr3_nt
NA NA TRBJ2-3 TRBV24-1 CATSHGYSDTQYF TGTGCCACCAGCCACGGGTATTCAGATACGCAGTATTTT
NA NA TRBJ2-3 TRBV5-6 CASSFLSPTDTQYF TGTGCCAGCAGCTTTCTGTCACCCACAGATACGCAGTATTTT
NA NA TRBJ1-6 TRBV7-2 CASGHEGLDSPLHF TGTGCCAGCGGCCACGAGGGGCTAGATTCACCCCTCCACTTT
many TRBD2 TRBJ2-3 TRBV4-1 CASSQEWTSGATDTQYF TGCGCCAGCAGCCAGGAATGGACTAGCGGAGCCACAGATACGCAGTATTTT
NA NA TRBJ2-2 TRBV7-2 CASSSAPGQTWELFF TGTGCCAGCAGCTCCGCGCCGGGGCAGACCTGGGAGCTGTTTTTT
NA TRBD1 TRBJ2-3 TRBV4-2 CASSQEGQGDTQYF TGTGCCAGCAGCCAAGAGGGACAGGGGGATACGCAGTATTTT
few NA TRBJ1-2 TRBV12-3/TRBV12-4 CASSLGQPANYGYTF TGTGCCAGCAGTTTAGGACAGCCAGCTAACTATGGCTACACCTTC
few TRBD1 TRBJ2-5 TRBV20-1 CSAPGGVGTQYF TGCAGTGCCCCAGGGGGAGTGGGGACCCAGTACTTC
few TRBD2 TRBJ2-5 TRBV20-1 CSARRGGETQYF TGCAGTGCTAGGCGGGGGGGAGAGACCCAGTACTTC
few NA TRBJ1-6 TRBV6-6 CASSYSADNSPLHF TGTGCCAGCAGTTACAGCGCTGACAATTCACCCCTCCACTTT
NA NA TRBJ2-5 TRBV18 CASSPGGVETQYF TGTGCCAGCTCACCCGGCGGGGTGGAGACCCAGTACTTC
once NA TRBJ2-7 TRBV6-5 CASSYSGLRTYEQYF TGTGCCAGCAGTTACTCGGGGTTGCGGACCTACGAGCAGTACTTC
NA TRBD2 TRBJ2-3 TRBV7-2 CASSLRSSGVPDTQYF TGTGCCAGCAGCTTGCGTAGTAGCGGGGTGCCAGATACGCAGTATTTT
NA NA TRBJ1-2 TRBV7-2 CASSEGSTIYGYTF TGTGCCAGCAGCGAGGGATCGACAATCTATGGCTACACCTTC
NA NA TRBJ2-1 TRBV18 CASSPSWGVSNEQFF TGTGCCAGCTCACCAAGCTGGGGGGTTAGCAATGAGCAGTTCTTC
NA TRBD2 TRBJ2-7 TRBV7-2 CASSSWFTSGVYEQYF TGTGCCAGCAGCTCATGGTTTACTAGCGGGGTGTACGAGCAGTACTTC
few TRBD1 TRBJ1-4 TRBV7-2 CASSPRTGQNEKLFF TGTGCCAGCAGCCCCCGGACAGGGCAGAATGAAAAACTGTTTTTT
few NA TRBJ2-3 TRBV28 CASSLFLQGFDTQYF TGTGCCAGCAGTTTATTCCTGCAGGGGTTTGATACGCAGTATTTT
few NA TRBJ2-3 TRBV20-1 CSAAQGHGTDTQYF TGCAGTGCAGCCCAGGGGCATGGCACAGATACGCAGTATTTT
few NA TRBJ2-7 TRBV15 CATSGVGTELYEQYF TGTGCCACCAGCGGCGTTGGGACGGAACTCTACGAGCAGTACTTC
many NA TRBJ1-5 TRBV6-5 CASSLRANQPQHF TGTGCCAGCAGTTTGAGGGCTAATCAGCCCCAGCATTTT
many NA TRBJ2-5 TRBV9 CASSVGSKETQYF TGTGCCAGCAGCGTTGGCTCTAAAGAGACCCAGTACTTC
few NA TRBJ2-1 TRBV19 CASSVPGYPNEQFF TGTGCCAGTAGTGTCCCCGGTTACCCCAATGAGCAGTTCTTC
NA NA TRBJ2-3 TRBV5-1 CASSLRQTDTQYF TGCGCCAGCAGCTTGCGACAAACAGATACGCAGTATTTT
few TRBD2 TRBJ2-5 TRBV5-1 CASSLSTSVETQYF TGCGCCAGCAGCTTATCGACTAGCGTCGAGACCCAGTACTTC
few NA TRBJ1-6 TRBV4-3 CASSQVIGSYNSPLHF TGCGCCAGCAGCCAGGTTATAGGCTCCTATAATTCACCCCTCCACTTT
NA NA TRBJ2-1 TRBV7-9 CASSLERRWGFF TGTGCCAGCAGCTTAGAGAGGAGATGGGGGTTCTTC
few TRBD1 TRBJ2-7 TRBV4-1 CASSRPGQGPSRPYEQYF TGCGCCAGCAGCCGACCGGGACAGGGGCCTAGTCGACCTTACGAGCAGTACTTC
NA NA TRBJ2-7 TRBV20-1 CSGVVLYEQYF TGCAGTGGAGTAGTCCTATACGAGCAGTACTTC
few TRBD1 TRBJ1-1 TRBV4-1 CASSQARGRRNTEAFF TGCGCCAGCAGCCAAGCCAGGGGGCGTAGGAACACTGAAGCTTTCTTT
NA NA TRBJ1-1 TRBV2 CASEDTEAFF TGTGCCTCCGAGGACACTGAAGCTTTCTTT
NA TRBD1 TRBJ2-7 TRBV4-2 CASTWDRASSYEQYF TGTGCCAGCACCTGGGACAGGGCCAGCTCCTACGAGCAGTACTTC
few TRBD1 TRBJ1-1 TRBV7-9 CASSQTGVYTEAFF TGTGCCAGCAGTCAAACAGGGGTGTACACTGAAGCTTTCTTT
NA NA TRBJ1-4 TRBV5-1 CASSYDSTNEKLFF TGCGCCAGCAGCTACGACTCAACTAATGAAAAACTGTTTTTT
few NA TRBJ2-1 TRBV5-1 CASSEDLMERFF TGCGCCAGCAGCGAGGACTTGATGGAGAGGTTCTTC
NA NA TRBJ2-7 TRBV12-3/TRBV12-4 CASSHAREEQYF TGTGCCAGCAGCCACGCCCGGGAAGAGCAGTACTTC